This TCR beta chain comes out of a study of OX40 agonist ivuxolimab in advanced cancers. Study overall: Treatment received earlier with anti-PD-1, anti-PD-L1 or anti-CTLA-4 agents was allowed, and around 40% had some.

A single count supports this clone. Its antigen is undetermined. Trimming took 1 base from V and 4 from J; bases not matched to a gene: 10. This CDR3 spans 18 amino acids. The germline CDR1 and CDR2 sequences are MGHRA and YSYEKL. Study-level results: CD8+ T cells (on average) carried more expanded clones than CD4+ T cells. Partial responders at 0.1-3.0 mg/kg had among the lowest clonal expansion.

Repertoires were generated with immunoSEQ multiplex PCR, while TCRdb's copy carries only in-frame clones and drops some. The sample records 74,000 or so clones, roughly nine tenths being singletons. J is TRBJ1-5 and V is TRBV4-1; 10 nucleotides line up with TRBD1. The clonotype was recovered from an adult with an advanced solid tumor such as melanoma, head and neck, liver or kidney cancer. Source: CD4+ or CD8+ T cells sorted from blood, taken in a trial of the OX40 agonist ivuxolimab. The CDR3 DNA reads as TGCGCCAGCAGCCAAGTTAATCTATGGGACAGGGGAAATCAGCCCCAGCATTTT. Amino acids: CASSQVNLWDRGNQPQHF.